A single sample gave rise to the 31 T cell receptor beta chains below, sequenced in a study of shared clonotypes between healthy human individuals. The protocol was immunoSEQ multiplex PCR, while the TCRdb copy is restricted to in-frame clones and leaves out a portion. The repertoire holds approximately 2.5 million clones, with over 85% as singletons. Sequencing input: naive CD4+ T cells from PBMCs. Subset in this sample: CD45RA+ positively selected. These receptors all stem from a man aged 18 to 30 in good health. Some clones in this sample may be carry-over from other donors' samples.

The genes are TRBV5-1 and TRBJ1-3; tentative D call: TRBD1 (5 bases). Between the trimmed V and J ends, which lost 3 bases and 4 bases, there was a span of 14 bases. CDR3 size: 15 residues. In germline, CDR1 is SGHRS, CDR2 YFSETQ. The CDR3: CASSSRPGTGNTIYF. The CDR3 nucleotides are TGCGCCAGCAGCTCCAGGCCAGGGACGGGAAACACCATATATTTT.

With respect to this clone: Other DNA sequences in the same sample also yield this CDR3. The chain combines TRBV30 with TRBJ2-7; D remains unclear. V lost 1 base and J 3 bases, leaving 4 bases between the germline ends. This CDR3 is 11 amino acids long. Germline V gives CDR1 GTSNPN, CDR2 SVGIG (reference sequence). As DNA, the CDR3 is TGTGCCTGGAGTGGGTACTACGAGCAGTACTTC. Encoded protein: CAWSGYYEQYF.

This clone occurred once. V usage is TRBV6-1 and J usage is TRBJ1-2; 10 positions match TRBD1. The V segment lost 2 bases and the J segment 2 bases; nucleotides outside the gene matches: 2. Germline V gene data show CDR1 as MNHNS and CDR2 as SASEGT. This CDR3 contains 15 residues. CDR3 region: CASSEPGQGNYGYTF. DNA for the CDR3: TGTGCCAGCAGTGAACCGGGACAGGGGAACTATGGCTACACCTTC.

This chain connects TRBV6-5 to TRBJ2-7, with D perhaps TRBD1 or TRBD2 (5 bases each). Germline CDR1 is MNHEY and CDR2 is SVGAGI. CDR3 size: 16 residues. V was clipped by 3 bases and J by 4 bases, with 19 bases between them. The CDR3 sequence: CASSYTSRGDGYEQYF. The DNA of the CDR3 is TGTGCCAGCAGTTATACCTCGAGGGGCGATGGGTACGAGCAGTACTTC.

This clone was detected once. Other DNA sequences in the same sample also yield this CDR3. V usage is TRBV7-2 and J usage is TRBJ2-7; D remains unclear. Trimming took 3 bases from V and 0 from J, leaving 9 bases between them. CDR3 length: 14 residues. Germline CDR1 SGHTA, CDR2 FQGNSA. CDR3: CASSLVVSSYEQYF. The CDR3 DNA is TGTGCCAGCAGCTTGGTTGTGAGCTCCTACGAGCAGTACTTC.

As to this clone: In the same sample, other DNA sequences code for this CDR3. The rearrangement links TRBV28 to TRBJ2-5; perhaps TRBD1 as D (5 bases). V lost 3 bases and J lost 5, with 13 bases in between. This CDR3 spans 14 amino acids. Germline V gene lookup returns CDR1 MDHEN and CDR2 SYDVKM. The chain's CDR3 is CASSFDRGRETQYF. The CDR3 DNA sequence: TGTGCCAGCAGTTTTGACAGAGGAAGGGAGACCCAGTACTTC.

In this sample, this clone turned up once. The sample carries other DNA sequences with the same CDR3. This chain connects TRBV5-1 to TRBJ2-1; tentatively, D is TRBD2 (6 bases). From germline, CDR1 is SGHRS and CDR2 YFSETQ. With 4 bases removed from V and 0 bases from J, the gap between germline ends came to 11 bases. The CDR3 totals 15 residues. This CDR3 is CASSPGVSSYNEQFF. The CDR3 nucleotides are TGCGCCAGCAGCCCGGGGGTGAGCTCCTACAATGAGCAGTTCTTC.

In the case of this clone: This specimen includes other DNA sequences encoding the same CDR3. This chain connects TRBV30 to TRBJ1-2; the match to TRBD1 covers 7 bases. Germline loops: CDR1 GTSNPN, CDR2 SVGIG (reference sequence). Germline trimming cut 3 bases from V and 4 bases from J; bases unmatched to any gene: 2. The length of the CDR3 is 12 residues. The CDR3 bases are TGTGCCTGGAGAGGGGACAGCTATGGCTACACCTTC. Translated: CAWRGDSYGYTF.

V is TRBV5-1 and J is TRBJ1-1; possibly TRBD1 for D (5 bases). Per germline, CDR1 SGHRS and CDR2 YFSETQ. This CDR3 contains 16 residues. The ends were cut back, 1 base at V and 3 bases at J, with 16 bases in the middle. CDR3 sequence reads: CASSLSGPPGDTEAFF. In DNA form, the CDR3 reads TGCGCCAGCAGCTTGTCGGGACCCCCGGGGGACACTGAAGCTTTCTTT.

The V and J genes are TRBV5-8 and TRBJ2-2; 7 bases fit TRBD1. This CDR3 region has 17 residues. Germline CDR1 is SGHTS and CDR2 is YDEGEE. The V and J ends lost 6 bases and 1 base, in that order; junction bases with no gene match: 12. The CDR3, as DNA: TGTGCCAGCACCTATGGTCTCAGGGGGAGGAACACCGGGGAGCTGTTTTTT. Its translation is CASTYGLRGRNTGELFF. The full variable domain, with the rest looked up from reference TRBV5-8 and TRBJ2-2, is EAGVTQSPTHLIKTRGQQATLRCSPISGHTSVYWYQQALGLGLQFLLWYDEGEERNRGNFPPRFSGRQFPNYSSELNVNALELEDSALYLCASTYGLRGRNTGELFFGEGSRLTVL.

The rearrangement links TRBV18 to TRBJ2-7; possibly TRBD2 for D (5 bases). The CDR3 spans 15 residues. Trimming pared 1 base from V and 2 bases from J, leaving 12 bases between. CDR1 is KGHSH and CDR2 is LQKENI in the germline V gene. This chain's CDR3 is CASSPQRAATYEQYF. The CDR3 DNA sequence: TGTGCCAGCTCACCACAGAGGGCAGCAACCTACGAGCAGTACTTC.

The chain carries TRBV5-4 and TRBJ1-2; D possibly corresponds to TRBD1 (6 bases). The CDR3 length is 14 residues. Trimming stripped 0 bases from V and 8 bases from J, with 14 bases between. Per germline, CDR1 SGHNT and CDR2 YYREEE (reference sequence). CDR3 bases: TGTGCCAGCAGCTTGGATCCGGGGGCTGACGGCTACACCTTC. It specifies CASSLDPGADGYTF.

The chain has TRBV18 and TRBJ2-1, with D possibly TRBD1 on 6 matching bases. The CDR3 spans 16 residues. Germline V CDR1 and CDR2: KGHSH, LQKENI. Trimming stripped 3 bases from V and 3 bases from J, with 15 bases between. In DNA, the CDR3 is TGTGCCAGCTCACCTTTTGGACAGTACAGCTACAATGAGCAGTTCTTC. This translates into CASSPFGQYSYNEQFF.

This rearrangement joins TRBV5-1 to TRBJ2-2; 8 bases are shared with TRBD2. Trimming removed 4 bases from V and 6 bases from J; junction bases left unmatched: 11. The CDR3 has 16 residues. Germline-derived CDR1 and CDR2 are SGHRS and YFSETQ. CDR3 residues: CASSLLGSGMAGELFF. CDR3 coding DNA: TGCGCCAGCAGCCTACTTGGTAGCGGGATGGCCGGGGAGCTGTTTTTT.

Only one count was recorded for this clone. The CDR3 loop reads CASSQESGPGQLQETQYF. For the CDR3, the DNA is TGCGCCAGCAGCCAAGAAAGTGGGCCGGGACAGTTACAAGAGACCCAGTACTTC. This rearrangement joins TRBV4-3 to TRBJ2-5; the match to TRBD1 covers 7 bases. Germline values: CDR1 LGHNA, CDR2 YSLEER. The CDR3 runs to 18 residues. Trimming at V came to 0 bases and at J to 2 bases, leaving 12 bases not matched to a gene.

The chain joins TRBV28 to TRBJ1-2; TRBD1 aligns across 11 bases. V trimming: 5 bases; J trimming: 4 bases; junction bases outside the gene matches: 9. CDR1 is MDHEN and CDR2 is SYDVKM in the germline V gene. The CDR3 length is 16 residues. CDR3 bases: TGTGCCAGCAGTACCTACACCGGGACAGGGGGCTATGGCTACACCTTC. This encodes CASSTYTGTGGYGYTF.

The V and J genes are TRBV6-6 and TRBJ1-1; D uncertain. Germline V gene data show CDR1 as MNHNY and CDR2 as SVGAGI (reference sequence). V was cut by 2 bases and J by 0 bases, with 13 bases left in between. The CDR3 runs 16 residues. CDR3 sequence (DNA): TGTGCCAGCAGTTACACGGAGTCCGTAATGAACACTGAAGCTTTCTTT. Residues: CASSYTESVMNTEAFF.

This clone has a single count. The V gene is TRBV14, the J gene TRBJ2-1, with TRBD2 identical over 7 bases. The germline CDR1 and CDR2 sequences are SGHDN and FVKESK. V lost 1 base, J lost 3 bases, and 12 bases stayed unmatched. The CDR3 is made up of 18 amino acids. CDR3 sequence reads: CASSQGWWAGARYNEQFF. CDR3 DNA: TGTGCCAGCAGCCAAGGATGGTGGGCGGGAGCCCGCTACAATGAGCAGTTCTTC.

The J gene is TRBJ1-6, the V gene TRBV7-3; TRBD1 might be the D (6 bases). This CDR3 is 15 amino acids long. CDR1 and CDR2 (germline): SGHTA, FQGTGA. V shed 2 bases and J shed 5 bases, with 10 bases lying between them. CDR3 sequence (DNA): TGTGCCAGCAGCTTATTGGGGGCAGATAATTCACCCCTCCACTTT. Its protein product is CASSLLGADNSPLHF.

There are a few counts of this clone. This chain links TRBV28 with TRBJ1-2; D may be TRBD1 (6 bases). Trimming removed 4 bases at V and 7 bases at J, with 19 bases between. This CDR3 comprises 15 residues. Looked up from germline, CDR1 is MDHEN and CDR2 is SYDVKM. The CDR3 sequence: CASSSPGTPSGGYTF. The DNA for the CDR3 is TGTGCCAGCAGTTCTCCCGGGACACCAAGTGGTGGCTACACCTTC.

This chain connects TRBV4-1 to TRBJ1-4, with TRBD1 matching 7 bases. V shed 3 bases, J shed 7 bases, and the junction held 8 bases outside the gene matches. Germline V gene lookup returns CDR1 MGHRA and CDR2 YSYEKL. The CDR3 runs to 15 residues. The CDR3 bases are TGCGCCAGCAGCCACCCGGGACAGCGAGGTGAAAAACTGTTTTTT. Its translation is CASSHPGQRGEKLFF.

The chain joins TRBV11-1 to TRBJ2-2, with no clear D. This CDR3 region has 15 residues. Germline V CDR1 and CDR2: SGHAT, FQDESV (reference sequence). Trimming removed 5 bases at V and 9 bases at J, with 19 bases between. As DNA, the CDR3 is TGTGCCAGCAGCCAAGGCCTGACCACCCCCCGGGAGCTGTTTTTT. Its translation: CASSQGLTTPRELFF. The full variable domain, rest sourced from reference TRBV11-1 and TRBJ2-2, is EAEVAQSPRYKITEKSQAVAFWCDPISGHATLYWYRQILGQGPELLVQFQDESVVDDSQLPKDRFSAERLKGVDSTLKIQPAELGDSAMYLCASSQGLTTPRELFFGEGSRLTVL.

The rearrangement links TRBV27 to TRBJ2-7, with TRBD2 matching over 10 bases. CDR1 and CDR2 from the germline V gene are MNHEY and SMNVEV (reference sequence). After removal of 5 bases from V and 0 bases from J, the junction contained 7 bases not matched to a gene. The CDR3 covers 16 residues. Written as DNA, the CDR3 is TGTGCCAGCAGTCGGTCTAGCGGGAGCACCTCCTACGAGCAGTACTTC. Translating it yields CASSRSSGSTSYEQYF.

The rearrangement links TRBV28 to TRBJ2-4, with 8 bases identical to TRBD2. CDR1 MDHEN and CDR2 SYDVKM come from the germline V gene. Germline trimming cut 6 bases from V and 3 bases from J; bases unmatched to any gene: 7. The length of the CDR3 is 15 residues. The CDR3 nucleotides read TGTGCCAGCAGCCCCCTGGCGGGAGGCAAAAACATTCAGTACTTC. Residues: CASSPLAGGKNIQYF.

The rearrangement links TRBV9 to TRBJ2-2; 12 bases map to TRBD2. Germline loops: CDR1 SGDLS, CDR2 YYNGEE. This CDR3 spans 14 amino acids. With V trimmed by 2 bases and J by 7 bases, 0 bases remained unmatched. CDR3 in amino acids: CASSVTSGSGELFF. The CDR3 DNA follows: TGTGCCAGCAGCGTGACTAGCGGGAGCGGGGAGCTGTTTTTT.

The chain links TRBV4-3 to TRBJ2-5; D gene ambiguous. V was pared by 0 bases and J by 0 bases, with 11 bases between. This CDR3 is 16 amino acids long. Per germline, CDR1 LGHNA and CDR2 YSLEER. The CDR3 region has the DNA TGCGCCAGCAGCCAAGATGGCTGGCATAACCAAGAGACCCAGTACTTC. Its translation: CASSQDGWHNQETQYF.

The J gene is TRBJ2-7, the V gene TRBV7-9, with D possibly being TRBD2 (7 bases). Trimming shortened V by 6 bases and J by 2 bases, and 20 bases separated the two germline ends. The CDR3 loop spans 16 amino acids. CDR1 is SEHNR and CDR2 is FQNEAQ in the germline V gene (reference sequence). The CDR3 nucleotides read TGTGCCAGCAGTCATACCGAACAGGGAGGGGCCTACGAGCAGTACTTC. Its translation: CASSHTEQGGAYEQYF.

The V call is TRBV27, the J call TRBJ2-7; no clear D gene. Per germline, CDR1 MNHEY and CDR2 SMNVEV (reference sequence). V was clipped by 7 bases and J by 4 bases, with 8 bases between them. CDR3 length equals 11 residues. The CDR3 region is CASTINYEQYF. CDR3 DNA sequence: TGTGCCAGCACAATCAATTACGAGCAGTACTTC.

The chain joins TRBV14 to TRBJ2-3, with 7 bases identical to TRBD1. V shed 7 bases and J 1 base; nucleotides not matched to a gene: 5. The germline CDR1 and CDR2 sequences are SGHDN and FVKESK. The CDR3 is 14 amino acids. The CDR3 reads CASNPGGRTDTQYF. DNA for the CDR3: TGTGCCAGCAATCCAGGGGGTCGCACAGATACGCAGTATTTT.

This clone was picked up a small number of times. This chain joins TRBV5-8 and TRBJ2-7, with TRBD2 matching over 14 bases. Trimming cost V 3 bases and J 3 bases; bases outside gene matches: 2. The CDR3 has 15 residues. Germline loops: CDR1 SGHTS, CDR2 YDEGEE. The CDR3 reads CASSWGLAGDYEQYF. In nucleotides, the CDR3 is TGTGCCAGCAGCTGGGGACTAGCGGGAGACTACGAGCAGTACTTC.

This clone was picked up one time. This chain uses TRBV5-1 with TRBJ2-1; D remains unclear. CDR1 and CDR2 (germline): SGHRS, YFSETQ. CDR3 length: 12 amino acids. Trimming left V 2 bases short and J 8 bases short, with 8 bases between. The DNA of the CDR3 is TGCGCCAGCAGCTTTAGTAACGATGAGCAGTTCTTC. The encoded protein is CASSFSNDEQFF.